One sample yielded the 19 T cell receptor beta chains listed below, sequenced in a study of blood T cell repertoires in COVID-19. Some clones are missing from TCRdb's copy, which holds only in-frame ones; the method was immunoSEQ multiplex PCR. The data show about 67,000 clones, 85% to 90% seen once. The sequencing sample was made of peripheral blood. The receptors stem from a man over 45 with active COVID-19.

The chain joins TRBV7-2 to TRBJ1-3; a weak D match, TRBD1 (6 bases). V was shortened by 8 bases and J by 1 base, with 12 bases between the two germline ends. CDR1 is SGHTA, CDR2 FQGNSA, per germline. The CDR3 extends over 14 amino acids. CDR3 residues: CASARGGSGNTIYF. The CDR3 DNA reads TGTGCCAGCGCGAGGGGGGGGTCTGGAAACACCATATATTTT.

In its sample, this clone was seen once. The rearrangement links TRBV19 to TRBJ1-1; D is perhaps TRBD1 (5 bases). This CDR3 has 14 residues. Germline CDR1 reads LNHDA; CDR2 reads SQIVND (reference sequence). The V gene lost 1 base and the J gene lost 6 bases, with 12 bases spanning the gap. CDR3 protein: CASSIVAGSAEAFF. The CDR3 bases are TGTGCCAGTAGTATAGTAGCAGGGTCTGCTGAAGCTTTCTTT.

This chain connects TRBV3-1 (or the pseudogene TRBV3-2) to TRBJ2-5, with 14 bases matching TRBD2. Trimming cost V 4 bases and J 4 bases; bases outside gene matches: 5. The CDR3 loop spans 16 amino acids. Germline values: CDR1 LGHDT, CDR2 YNNKEL (reference sequence). CDR3 sequence: CASSLRLAGGSETQYF. The DNA for the CDR3 is TGTGCCAGCAGCCTCCGACTAGCGGGAGGGTCAGAGACCCAGTACTTC.

This chain connects TRBV5-4 to TRBJ2-1; 7 bases align to TRBD2. Per the germline V gene, CDR1 is SGHNT and CDR2 is YYREEE (reference sequence). CDR3 length equals 16 residues. After removal of 4 bases from V and 7 bases from J, the junction contained 14 bases not matched to a gene. CDR3 protein: CASSPTFGLGGNEQFF. Here the CDR3 DNA reads TGTGCCAGCAGCCCCACCTTCGGACTAGGCGGGAATGAGCAGTTCTTC.

The chain links TRBV6-1 to TRBJ1-5, with unresolved D. Germline V gene data show CDR1 as MNHNS and CDR2 as SASEGT. Between the trimmed V and J ends, which lost 5 bases and 5 bases, there was a span of 10 bases. The CDR3 runs to 13 residues. The DNA of the CDR3 is TGTGCCAGCAGTTATTTCGGGGATCAGCCCCAGCATTTT. Its protein is CASSYFGDQPQHF.

CDR3 loop: CASSYQTGFGNTIYF. The CDR3 DNA sequence: TGTGCCAGCAGTTACCAGACAGGGTTTGGAAACACCATATATTTT. V and J are TRBV6-6 and TRBJ1-3, with 7 positions matching TRBD1. Germline V gene data show CDR1 as MNHNY and CDR2 as SVGAGI (reference sequence). Trimming at V came to 2 bases and at J to 3 bases, leaving 4 bases not matched to a gene. The CDR3 runs to 15 residues.

This chain links TRBV7-2 with TRBJ2-4; D perhaps matches TRBD2 (6 bases). CDR1 and CDR2 from the germline V gene are SGHTA and FQGNSA. CDR3 length: 14 amino acids. The V gene lost 5 bases and the J gene lost 6 bases, with 14 bases spanning the gap. CDR3 DNA: TGTGCCAGCAGCATCTCCGGGACTGGAAACATTCAGTACTTC. This translates into CASSISGTGNIQYF.

This clone was counted only a few times. The chain joins TRBV27 to TRBJ2-6; the match to TRBD1 covers 8 bases. The CDR3 loop spans 23 amino acids. V shed 0 bases, J shed 2 bases, and the junction held 21 bases outside the gene matches. Germline V CDR1 and CDR2: MNHEY, SMNVEV (reference sequence). DNA of the CDR3: TGTGCCAGCAGTTTATCCTACTTCGGGTTTGACAGGGGCTTTTTCGCTGGGGCCAACGTCCTGACTTTC. Protein product: CASSLSYFGFDRGFFAGANVLTF.

The chain recombines TRBV18 with TRBJ2-5, with 7 bases identical to TRBD1. Unmatched junction bases numbered 5, after V lost 6 bases and J lost 4 bases. This CDR3 comprises 13 residues. Per germline, CDR1 KGHSH and CDR2 LQKENI. In DNA, the CDR3 is TGTGCCAGCTCCCAAGGACAGGTAGAGACCCAGTACTTC. It is translated as CASSQGQVETQYF.

The chain links TRBV28 to TRBJ2-2, with a tentative D call TRBD2 (5 bases). V was clipped by 8 bases and J by 0 bases, with 7 bases between them. The CDR3 contains 13 residues. The germline V gene has CDR1 MDHEN and CDR2 SYDVKM. The CDR3 loop reads CASRGANTGELFF. Written as DNA, the CDR3 is TGTGCCAGCCGGGGAGCGAACACCGGGGAGCTGTTTTTT.

The chain couples TRBV5-6 to TRBJ1-4; 7 nucleotides align to TRBD1. Germline trimming cut 3 bases from V and 8 bases from J; bases unmatched to any gene: 10. Germline V gene lookup returns CDR1 SGHDT and CDR2 YYEEEE. This CDR3 region has 15 residues. For the CDR3, the DNA is TGTGCCAGCAGCTACGGACAGGCAAAGGGGGAAAAACTGTTTTTT. Translating gives CASSYGQAKGEKLFF.

The count of this clone is one. The chain carries TRBV15 and TRBJ2-7, with 9 bases fitting TRBD1. Germline CDR1 reads LNHNV; CDR2 reads YYDKDF (reference sequence). This CDR3 comprises 16 residues. V was clipped by 0 bases and J by 3 bases; unmatched bases: 6. The CDR3 loop reads CATSRDVGQGLYEQYF. CDR3 coding DNA: TGTGCCACCAGCAGAGATGTGGGACAGGGTCTCTACGAGCAGTACTTC.

The chain recombines TRBV7-9 with TRBJ1-2; tentative D call: TRBD1 (6 bases). The germline gives CDR1 SEHNR, CDR2 FQNEAQ (reference sequence). Trimming cost V 5 bases and J 7 bases, with 23 bases left between them. The CDR3 sequence is 16 residues long. CDR3 protein: CASSPSIGGDVGGYTF. Here the CDR3 DNA reads TGTGCCAGCAGCCCCTCAATAGGGGGTGACGTGGGTGGCTACACCTTC.

CDR3 protein: CSVGGTSGFLYEQFF. The CDR3 nucleotides are TGCAGCGTTGGGGGGACTAGCGGATTTCTTTATGAGCAGTTCTTC. V and J are TRBV29-1 and TRBJ2-1, with 11 bases fitting TRBD2. The V gene's germline CDR1 is SQVTM and CDR2 ANQGSEA. CDR3 size: 15 residues. After removal of 4 bases from V and 8 bases from J, the junction contained 10 bases not matched to a gene.

The rearrangement uses TRBV14 and TRBJ2-5; 13 bases are a match to TRBD2. This CDR3 spans 16 amino acids. Trimming at V came to 5 bases and at J to 5 bases, leaving 8 bases not matched to a gene. Germline CDR1 is SGHDN and CDR2 is FVKESK. The DNA for the CDR3 is TGTGCCAGCAGCACGGGACTAGCGGGAAGGAAGGAGACCCAGTACTTC. Protein: CASSTGLAGRKETQYF.

CDR3 residues: CASSVRDTYNEQFF. The CDR3 DNA follows: TGTGCCAGCAGCGTAAGGGACACCTACAATGAGCAGTTCTTC. The chain employs TRBV9 and TRBJ2-1, with D perhaps TRBD1 (6 bases). The CDR3 totals 14 residues. Germline V CDR1 and CDR2: SGDLS, YYNGEE. Deletions cut 1 base from V and 2 bases from J, with 7 bases between. The complete variable domain, with remaining parts taken from reference TRBV9 and TRBJ2-1, reads DSGVTQTPKHLITATGQRVTLRCSPRSGDLSVYWYQQSLDQGLQFLIQYYNGEERAKGNILERFSAQQFPDLHSELNLSSLELGDSALYFCASSVRDTYNEQFFGPGTRLTVL.

This clone was observed once. V is TRBV2 and J is TRBJ2-5, with 9 bases matching TRBD1. Germline V gene data show CDR1 as SNHLY and CDR2 as FYNNEI. CDR3 length equals 15 residues. The V and J ends lost 5 bases and 2 bases, in that order; junction bases with no gene match: 6. CDR3 sequence reads: CASSKQGARQETQYF. The CDR3 DNA reads TGTGCCAGCAGTAAACAGGGGGCTAGGCAAGAGACCCAGTACTTC.

The rearrangement links TRBV11-3 to TRBJ2-7, with 8 bases matching TRBD2. The germline CDR1 and CDR2 sequences are SGHNT and YENEEA. Germline trimming cut 0 bases from V and 7 bases from J; bases unmatched to any gene: 11. The CDR3 has 16 residues. The DNA of the CDR3 is TGTGCCAGCAGCTTAGAAGTCTCAAGCGGGGGAGGTGAGCAGTACTTC. Protein sequence: CASSLEVSSGGGEQYF.

This clone came up once. The chain uses TRBV3-1 (or the pseudogene TRBV3-2) and TRBJ2-5, with a possible D match to TRBD2 (6 bases). Germline V lookup: CDR1 LGHDT, CDR2 YNNKEL (reference sequence). The CDR3 spans 16 residues. V gave up 4 bases and J gave up 4 bases, with 19 bases separating them. CDR3 residues: CASSRTLTSGGETQYF. CDR3 in DNA: TGTGCCAGCAGCCGAACCCTTACCTCCGGGGGAGAGACCCAGTACTTC.